Listed here are 29 T cell receptor beta chains from one sample, sequenced in a study of neurological immune-mediated disorders. TCRdb processed the 5' RACE reads anew with MiXCR; each CDR3 protein has one entry. The sample has some 57,000 distinct CDR3 sequences, roughly 4.8% seen once; the top ten hold around 3.5%. The material sequenced was PBMCs. All receptors come from a woman aged 50 to 60 with multiple sclerosis.

This clonotype was counted at least ten times. V gene TRBV4-1 combines with J gene TRBJ1-5; 8 bases fit TRBD1. Germline CDR1 and CDR2: MGHRA and YSYEKL. The CDR3 consists of 17 residues. V lost 1 base to trimming and J lost 4 bases; unmatched junction nucleotides: 9. CDR3 coding DNA: TGCGCCAGCAGCCAAGGGGGGGTGGACAGGGTAAATCAGCCCCAGCATTTT. This gives the protein CASSQGGVDRVNQPQHF.

The sample holds many counts of this clonotype. CDR3 protein: CASSLIQGFEQFF. In DNA, the CDR3 is TGTGCCAGCAGCTTGATACAGGGGTTTGAGCAGTTCTTC. This chain uses TRBV11-1 with TRBJ2-1, with TRBD1 matching over 7 bases. V shed 3 bases and J 9 bases; nucleotides not matched to a gene: 5. This CDR3 contains 13 residues. The V gene's germline CDR1 is SGHAT and CDR2 FQDESV (reference sequence).

Many counts were recorded for this clonotype. This rearrangement joins TRBV7-9 to TRBJ1-2; no definite D call. CDR1 is SEHNR and CDR2 is FQNEAQ in the germline V gene (reference sequence). Trimming took 3 bases from V and 4 from J, leaving 9 bases between them. The CDR3 covers 13 residues. CDR3 residues: CASSFENLYGYTF. CDR3 DNA sequence: TGTGCCAGCAGCTTCGAGAACCTCTATGGCTACACCTTC. Filled out from reference TRBV7-9 and TRBJ1-2, the complete variable domain reads DTGVSQNPRHKITKRGQNVTFRCDPISEHNRLYWYRQTLGQGPEFLTYFQNEAQLEKSRLLSDRFSAERPKGSFSTLEIQRTEQGDSAMYLCASSFENLYGYTFGSGTRLTVV.

The chain joins TRBV11-3 to TRBJ1-1, with no clear D. V was shortened by 1 base and J by 7 bases, with 13 bases between the two germline ends. The CDR3 extends over 14 amino acids. CDR1 is SGHNT and CDR2 is YENEEA in the germline V gene. The CDR3 region is CASSLVERDNEAFF. CDR3 DNA: TGTGCCAGCAGCTTAGTTGAAAGGGATAATGAAGCTTTCTTT.

This clonotype has a count of ten or more. The chain couples TRBV11-2 to TRBJ2-4; no firm D call. The CDR3 runs 13 residues. Germline values: CDR1 SGHAT, CDR2 FQNNGV. Deletions cut 1 base from V and 6 bases from J, with 7 bases between. The CDR3 loop is CASSLAGRNIQYF. The CDR3, as DNA: TGTGCCAGCAGCTTAGCAGGTCGAAACATTCAGTACTTC.

This clonotype occurred many times. The chain is built from TRBV29-1 and TRBJ1-1; D remains ambiguous. The V gene lost 7 bases and the J gene lost 1 base, with 13 bases spanning the gap. Germline V gene data show CDR1 as SQVTM and CDR2 as ANQGSEA. The CDR3 is made up of 13 amino acids. The CDR3 is CSATAPGNTEAFF. The CDR3 nucleotides are TGCAGCGCCACGGCCCCAGGGAACACTGAAGCTTTCTTT.

This clonotype was seen many times. The chain combines TRBV4-2 with TRBJ1-6, with D maybe TRBD1 (5 bases). Germline CDR1 and CDR2: LGHNA and YNFKEQ. With 4 bases removed from V and 8 bases from J, the gap between germline ends came to 18 bases. This CDR3 has 16 residues. CDR3 in DNA: TGTGCCAGCAGCCCCACACTGGGTACGGGGGATTCACCCCTCCACTTT. Protein sequence: CASSPTLGTGDSPLHF.

This clonotype was picked up many times. The rearrangement joins TRBV20-1 to TRBJ2-3; TRBD2 agrees at 7 bases. Germline V gene sequence: CDR1 DFQATT, CDR2 SNEGSKA (reference sequence). V lost 0 bases to trimming and J lost 6 bases; unmatched junction nucleotides: 6. This CDR3 contains 14 residues. Here the CDR3 reads CSARDTQGGDTQYF. For the CDR3, the DNA is TGCAGTGCTAGAGATACGCAGGGAGGGGATACGCAGTATTTT.

This clonotype came up many times. The V gene is TRBV14, the J gene TRBJ1-1; the D gene is possibly TRBD1 (5 bases). This CDR3 contains 16 residues. V gave up 4 bases and J gave up 4 bases, with 19 bases separating them. The germline gives CDR1 SGHDN, CDR2 FVKESK. As DNA, the CDR3 is TGTGCCAGCAGCCTAATTTCCCTCCGGGGGAGCACTGAAGCTTTCTTT. Amino acid sequence: CASSLISLRGSTEAFF.

This clonotype occurred a few times. The chain links TRBV6-2 or TRBV6-3 to TRBJ1-5; D ambiguous. V shed 4 bases and J shed 10 bases, with 11 bases lying between them. Germline V CDR1 and CDR2: MNHEY, SVGEGT. This CDR3 has 12 residues. CDR3 sequence reads: CASSFDGAPQHF. Here the CDR3 DNA reads TGTGCCAGCAGTTTCGACGGAGCTCCCCAGCATTTT.

The table lists this clonotype with many counts. The chain recombines TRBV20-1 with TRBJ2-2; 8 bases line up with TRBD2. Germline CDR1 is DFQATT and CDR2 is SNEGSKA (reference sequence). Trimming took 3 bases from V and 4 from J; bases not matched to a gene: 4. CDR3 size: 14 residues. The CDR3 nucleotides are TGCAGTGCTAGCGGGGGGGCGATCACCGGGGAGCTGTTTTTT. Translated: CSASGGAITGELFF.

Many counts were recorded for this clonotype. The chain joins TRBV7-9 to TRBJ1-5; no clear D. The CDR3 length is 13 residues. The ends were cut back, 3 bases at V and 5 bases at J, with 8 bases in the middle. Germline assignment: CDR1 SEHNR and CDR2 FQNEAQ (reference sequence). In DNA, the CDR3 is TGTGCCAGCAGCTTCTCGGGTGATCAGCCCCAGCATTTT. Amino acid sequence: CASSFSGDQPQHF.

This clonotype was picked up many times. The gene calls are TRBV5-1 and TRBJ1-1; D call uncertain. Germline CDR1 SGHRS, CDR2 YFSETQ. CDR3 length equals 13 residues. V lost 0 bases and J 0 bases, leaving 3 bases between the germline ends. This chain's CDR3 is CASSLEVNTEAFF. The CDR3 nucleotides read TGCGCCAGCAGCTTGGAGGTGAACACTGAAGCTTTCTTT.

The sample holds many counts of this clonotype. The chain carries TRBV5-6 and TRBJ2-1; D unresolved. Germline V gives CDR1 SGHDT, CDR2 YYEEEE. The CDR3 consists of 13 residues. V was pared by 0 bases and J by 8 bases, with 9 bases between. The CDR3: CASSLAPGDEQFF. The CDR3 coding sequence is TGTGCCAGCAGCTTGGCCCCAGGAGATGAGCAGTTCTTC.

In its sample, this clonotype was seen many times. One end of the junction is discordant with germline, which a read error may explain. The chain is built from TRBV10-3 and TRBJ1-1; D perhaps matches TRBD1 (5 bases). The CDR3 is 13 amino acids. Per the germline V gene, CDR1 is ENHRY and CDR2 is SYGVKD. The CDR3 DNA follows: TGTGCCATCAGAGTTGACAGCTACACCGAAGCTTTCTTT. The encoded protein is CAIRVDSYTEAFF.

This clonotype occurred many times. J is TRBJ1-6 and V is TRBV20-1, with TRBD1 identical over 10 bases. V lost 5 bases, J lost 9 bases, and 4 bases stayed unmatched. CDR3 length: 13 residues. Germline CDR1 is DFQATT and CDR2 is SNEGSKA (reference sequence). DNA for the CDR3: TGCAGTGCTCGTGACAGGGGGCCTTCACCCCTCCACTTT. It translates to CSARDRGPSPLHF.

This clonotype was detected many times. The genes are TRBV7-2 and TRBJ2-3; D remains unclear. Trimming took 1 base from V and 4 from J, leaving 6 bases between them. The CDR3 runs to 13 residues. Germline assignment: CDR1 SGHTA and CDR2 FQGNSA. The CDR3 spells CASSLVGADTQYF. DNA of the CDR3: TGTGCCAGCAGCTTAGTAGGAGCAGATACGCAGTATTTT.

This clonotype was recorded at least ten times. The chain employs TRBV6-5 and TRBJ2-5, with TRBD1 as a possible D gene (5 bases). CDR1 and CDR2 (germline): MNHEY, SVGAGI. Trimming pared 5 bases from V and 5 bases from J, leaving 12 bases between. This CDR3 has 13 amino acids. Here the CDR3 reads CASSTPRAETQYF. In DNA, the CDR3 is TGTGCCAGCAGTACGCCCAGGGCGGAGACCCAGTACTTC.

This clonotype has a count of ten or more. The CDR3 region has the DNA TGTGCCAGCAGCCGAGCGGGGTACACAGATACGCAGTATTTT. This encodes CASSRAGYTDTQYF. V gene TRBV7-9 combines with J gene TRBJ2-3; TRBD2 matches 7 bases. This CDR3 has 14 amino acids. The germline CDR1 and CDR2 sequences are SEHNR and FQNEAQ (reference sequence). The V and J ends lost 5 bases and 2 bases, in that order; junction bases with no gene match: 4.

This clonotype was recorded many times. The chain joins TRBV5-5 to TRBJ2-7, with D tentatively TRBD2 (5 bases). The CDR3 consists of 15 residues. Trimming removed 4 bases from V and 2 bases from J, with 16 bases in between. Germline values: CDR1 SGHKS, CDR2 YYEKEE (reference sequence). CDR3 region: CASSHPPGEAYEQYV. In DNA form, the CDR3 reads TGTGCCAGCAGCCACCCCCCCGGGGAAGCCTACGAGCAGTACGTC.

This clonotype came up many times. The V gene is TRBV6-2 or TRBV6-3, the J gene TRBJ2-3; D not resolved. The CDR3 contains 12 residues. Between the trimmed V and J ends, which lost 5 bases and 1 base, there was a span of 4 bases. Germline lookup yields CDR1 MNHEY and CDR2 SVGEGT. The CDR3 nucleotides read TGTGCCAGCAGTCGGCGCACAGATACGCAGTATTTT. It is translated as CASSRRTDTQYF.

This clonotype was seen ten or more times. The V and J genes are TRBV7-9 and TRBJ2-1, with 7 bases identical to TRBD2. Per germline, CDR1 SEHNR and CDR2 FQNEAQ (reference sequence). The CDR3 spans 16 residues. Trimming removed 3 bases from V and 7 bases from J; junction bases left unmatched: 12. The chain's CDR3 is CASSFPVPAGINEQFF. CDR3 nucleotide sequence: TGTGCCAGCAGCTTCCCGGTCCCAGCGGGGATAAATGAGCAGTTCTTC.

This clonotype has a count of ten or more. The chain is built from TRBV7-9 and TRBJ2-1, with D perhaps given as TRBD1 or TRBD2 (5 bases each). The V and J ends lost 5 bases and 9 bases respectively, with 20 bases between them. The CDR3 loop spans 15 amino acids. From germline, CDR1 is SEHNR and CDR2 FQNEAQ (reference sequence). The CDR3 DNA reads TGTGCCAGCAGCACAATCGGGCAGGGTGAGGGTGAGCAGTTCTTC. This gives the protein CASSTIGQGEGEQFF.

This clonotype was picked up many times. V gene TRBV2 combines with J gene TRBJ1-2, with D possibly being TRBD1 (5 bases). This CDR3 has 13 amino acids. The V end was cut by 6 bases, the J end by 4 bases, with 12 bases between. CDR1 and CDR2 from the germline V gene are SNHLY and FYNNEI. The CDR3 reads CASRGDGPYGYTF. DNA for the CDR3: TGTGCCAGCAGGGGGGACGGCCCCTATGGCTACACCTTC.

This clonotype appeared many times. The gene calls are TRBV7-9 and TRBJ2-2; TRBD1 matches at 11 bases. The V and J ends lost 3 bases and 6 bases, in that order; junction bases with no gene match: 6. This CDR3 spans 16 amino acids. The germline V gene has CDR1 SEHNR and CDR2 FQNEAQ (reference sequence). In nucleotides, the CDR3 is TGTGCCAGCAGCTTCCACCGGGACAGGGGGGCCGGGGAGCTGTTTTTT. Amino acid sequence: CASSFHRDRGAGELFF.

This clonotype was observed many times. J is TRBJ1-3 and V is TRBV6-6; no reliable D call. The V gene lost 6 bases and the J gene lost 2 bases, with 11 bases spanning the gap. The CDR3 covers 14 residues. Per the germline V gene, CDR1 is MNHNY and CDR2 is SVGAGI (reference sequence). CDR3 sequence reads: CASSGGGAGNTIYF. DNA for the CDR3: TGTGCCAGCAGCGGTGGAGGCGCTGGAAACACCATATATTTT.

In this sample, this clonotype turned up many times. This chain uses TRBV6-2 or TRBV6-3 with TRBJ2-3; tentatively, D is TRBD1 (7 bases). Germline loops: CDR1 MNHEY, CDR2 SVGEGT. The CDR3 has 13 residues. Trimming took off 2 bases at V and 10 bases at J, with 13 bases between the two ends. CDR3 sequence (DNA): TGTGCCAGCAGTTACCAGGGGGGCCCAGCGCAGTATTTT. This codes for CASSYQGGPAQYF.

V usage is TRBV18 and J usage is TRBJ2-1, with TRBD1 as a possible D gene (6 bases). V was cut by 8 bases and J by 0 bases, with 20 bases left in between. The CDR3 totals 17 residues. The germline gives CDR1 KGHSH, CDR2 LQKENI. CDR3 amino acids: CASATGLPFISYNEQFF. The CDR3 DNA sequence: TGTGCCAGCGCAACAGGGTTGCCATTCATCTCCTACAATGAGCAGTTCTTC.

At least ten counts were recorded for this clonotype. J is TRBJ2-2 and V is TRBV27, with a weak D call TRBD1 (6 bases). CDR1 is MNHEY and CDR2 is SMNVEV in the germline V gene (reference sequence). Trimming took off 1 base at V and 2 bases at J, with 8 bases between the two ends. CDR3 length: 15 residues. The CDR3 protein is CASSLWTANTGELFF. The CDR3 region has the DNA TGTGCCAGCAGTTTATGGACAGCTAACACCGGGGAGCTGTTTTTT.